A single sample gave rise to the 15 T cell receptor beta chains below, sequenced in a study of Ad26.COV2.S vaccination and SARS-CoV-2 variants. Stated treatment: about 20 received Ad26.COV2.S at low or high dose, single or two shots; about 5 received placebo; per-sample allocation not given. Day 63 after the first injection of vaccine or placebo was the sampling time. Generated by immunoSEQ multiplex PCR, the TCRdb table keeps only in-frame clones and is missing some. The sample lists 510,000 or so clones, approximately 90% occurring once. The sample in question was peripheral blood, obtained in a trial of Ad26.COV2.S vaccine versus placebo. The receptor set was obtained from a person between 18 and 59 years old who received the Ad26.COV2.S COVID-19 vaccine or a placebo.

In this sample, this clone turned up once. The chain couples TRBV19 to TRBJ2-5; D may be TRBD1 (5 bases). Germline V gene lookup returns CDR1 LNHDA and CDR2 SQIVND (reference sequence). V was shortened by 3 bases and J by 5 bases, with 10 bases between the two germline ends. This CDR3 contains 13 residues. CDR3 sequence: CASSILAGETQYF. The CDR3 region has the DNA TGTGCCAGTAGTATTTTGGCAGGGGAGACCCAGTACTTC.

The V and J genes are TRBV11-2 and TRBJ2-3; 8 bases fit TRBD1. The CDR3 sequence is 17 residues long. Germline CDR1 and CDR2: SGHAT and FQNNGV. Losses at the gene ends were 2 bases for V and 6 bases for J; bases not matched to a gene: 13. For the CDR3, the DNA is TGTGCCAGCAGCTTACGCCGGGACAGGCCCTACCTGGATACGCAGTATTTT. This sequence encodes CASSLRRDRPYLDTQYF.

This clone has just a few counts. The V and J genes are TRBV28 and TRBJ1-4; D remains ambiguous. V was clipped by 5 bases and J by 0 bases, with 7 bases between them. This CDR3 comprises 14 residues. Germline CDR1 and CDR2: MDHEN and SYDVKM. This CDR3 reads CASSEPTTNEKLFF. The DNA of the CDR3 is TGTGCCAGCAGTGAGCCCACAACTAATGAAAAACTGTTTTTT.

The sample holds a few counts of this clone. The chain is built from TRBV5-4 and TRBJ2-7; no clear D gene. The CDR3 is made up of 14 amino acids. V was cut by 4 bases and J by 4 bases, with 15 bases left in between. Germline CDR1 is SGHNT and CDR2 is YYREEE (reference sequence). The CDR3 bases are TGTGCCAGCAGCCCCAACCCCACGGTGTACGAGCAGTACTTC. Translated, it gives CASSPNPTVYEQYF. The whole variable domain, filled in from reference TRBV5-4 and TRBJ2-7, reads ETGVTQSPTHLIKTRGQQVTLRCSSQSGHNTVSWYQQALGQGPQFIFQYYREEENGRGNFPPRFSGLQFPNYSSELNVNALELDDSALYLCASSPNPTVYEQYFGPGTRLTVT.

The rearrangement uses TRBV28 and TRBJ2-7; D unresolved. Germline V gives CDR1 MDHEN, CDR2 SYDVKM. CDR3 length: 13 residues. V lost 7 bases to trimming and J lost 5 bases, with 15 bases between them. CDR3 bases: TGTGCCAGCACCCCAGTCTGGGGTCACGAGCAGTACTTC. Its translation: CASTPVWGHEQYF.

The chain uses TRBV28 and TRBJ2-1; D gene unclear. This CDR3 has 13 residues. Germline CDR1 reads MDHEN; CDR2 reads SYDVKM. V lost 3 bases and J 7 bases, leaving 10 bases between the germline ends. DNA of the CDR3: TGTGCCAGCAGTTTTGTGCGTAGTAATGAGCAGTTCTTC. It codes for CASSFVRSNEQFF. Supplemented by reference TRBV28 and TRBJ2-1, the full variable domain reads DVKVTQSSRYLVKRTGEKVFLECVQDMDHENMFWYRQDPGLGLRLIYFSYDVKMKEKGDIPEGYSVSREKKERFSLILESASTNQTSMYLCASSFVRSNEQFFGPGTRLTVL.

This clone is judged medium-sized. The rearrangement links TRBV5-4 to TRBJ2-7, with TRBD1 as a possible D gene (6 bases). The CDR3 contains 13 residues. V lost 4 bases and J 10 bases, leaving 18 bases between the germline ends. From germline, CDR1 is SGHNT and CDR2 YYREEE (reference sequence). The chain's CDR3 is CASSVNPQGPQYF. The CDR3, as DNA: TGTGCCAGCAGCGTAAATCCTCAGGGGCCACAGTACTTC.

The rearrangement joins TRBV5-1 to TRBJ1-5; weak D call: TRBD1 (6 bases). The CDR3 runs to 13 residues. CDR1 SGHRS and CDR2 YFSETQ come from the germline V gene. The ends were cut back, 0 bases at V and 9 bases at J, with 10 bases in the middle. The CDR3 protein is CASSLAGDPPQHF. As DNA, the CDR3 is TGCGCCAGCAGCTTGGCAGGGGATCCGCCCCAGCATTTT.

V and J are TRBV30 and TRBJ2-1, with D possibly TRBD2 on 6 matching bases. V was trimmed by 3 bases and J by 4 bases, leaving 16 bases between them. The CDR3 is 15 residues long. CDR1 GTSNPN and CDR2 SVGIG come from the germline V gene (reference sequence). CDR3 DNA: TGTGCCTGGAGATCAGGAACTAGCCGTTACAATGAGCAGTTCTTC. This gives the protein CAWRSGTSRYNEQFF.

This clone showed up just a few times. J is TRBJ2-3 and V is TRBV13, with TRBD2 identical over 12 bases. The germline CDR1 and CDR2 sequences are PRHDT and FYEKMQ (reference sequence). The J segment lost 5 bases and the V segment lost 4 bases, leaving 13 bases of the junction unmatched. CDR3 length: 18 residues. DNA for the CDR3: TGTGCCAGCAGCTCAAGCGTACTAGCGGGAGGTTCCGGAGATACGCAGTATTTT. Translation: CASSSSVLAGGSGDTQYF.

This chain connects TRBV5-4 to TRBJ1-1; D is perhaps TRBD1 (6 bases). This CDR3 is 15 amino acids long. From germline, CDR1 is SGHNT and CDR2 YYREEE (reference sequence). V lost 1 base, J lost 1 base, and 11 bases lay in between. As DNA, the CDR3 is TGTGCCAGCAGCTTGACAGGGAAGGGGAACACTGAAGCTTTCTTT. As protein: CASSLTGKGNTEAFF. The full variable domain, completed using reference TRBV5-4 and TRBJ1-1, is ETGVTQSPTHLIKTRGQQVTLRCSSQSGHNTVSWYQQALGQGPQFIFQYYREEENGRGNFPPRFSGLQFPNYSSELNVNALELDDSALYLCASSLTGKGNTEAFFGQGTRLTVV.

The chain uses TRBV6-1 and TRBJ1-6; D may be TRBD1 (6 bases). This CDR3 is 14 amino acids long. V was clipped by 3 bases and J by 8 bases, with 11 bases between them. Looked up from germline, CDR1 is MNHNS and CDR2 is SASEGT. This chain's CDR3 is CASSDGGADSPLHF. Here the CDR3 DNA reads TGTGCCAGCAGTGACGGGGGGGCTGATTCACCCCTCCACTTT.

V is TRBV11-3 and J is TRBJ2-1; 10 nucleotides line up with TRBD2. With 9 bases clipped from V and 2 bases from J, the junction kept 4 bases outside the gene matches. CDR1 and CDR2 (germline): SGHNT, YENEEA. The CDR3 is made up of 14 amino acids. The CDR3 region is CASQLAGTYNEQFF. The DNA of the CDR3 is TGTGCCAGTCAACTAGCGGGGACCTACAATGAGCAGTTCTTC. Full variable domain (missing parts from reference TRBV11-3 and TRBJ2-1): EAGVVQSPRYKIIEKKQPVAFWCNPISGHNTLYWYLQNLGQGPELLIRYENEEAVDDSQLPKDRFSAERLKGVDSTLKIQPAELGDSAVYLCASQLAGTYNEQFFGPGTRLTVL.

This clone was detected once. The gene calls are TRBV6-6 and TRBJ1-5; the D is unclear. Germline CDR1 MNHNY, CDR2 SVGAGI (reference sequence). There are 17 residues in the CDR3. V was clipped by 5 bases and J by 0 bases, with 17 bases between them. The CDR3 nucleotides are TGTGCCAGCAGTCAAAACCCCACGACTAATAGCAATCAGCCCCAGCATTTT. It translates to CASSQNPTTNSNQPQHF.

This chain connects TRBV5-4 to TRBJ2-3, with 12 bases that match TRBD1. Germline V CDR1 and CDR2: SGHNT, YYREEE (reference sequence). The CDR3 sequence is 16 residues long. The J segment lost 2 bases and the V segment lost 4 bases, leaving 5 bases of the junction unmatched. The chain's CDR3 is CASSRGQGAPTDTQYF. CDR3 nucleotides: TGTGCCAGCAGCCGGGGACAGGGGGCCCCCACAGATACGCAGTATTTT. Supplemented by reference TRBV5-4 and TRBJ2-3, the full variable domain reads ETGVTQSPTHLIKTRGQQVTLRCSSQSGHNTVSWYQQALGQGPQFIFQYYREEENGRGNFPPRFSGLQFPNYSSELNVNALELDDSALYLCASSRGQGAPTDTQYFGPGTRLTVL.